The 30 T cell receptor beta chains given below trace back to one sample, sequenced in a study of cytomegalovirus exposure and HLA in healthy donors. The PCR employed 60 Vbeta primers together with 13 Jbeta primers. The method was immunoSEQ multiplex PCR; TCRdb's version includes in-frame clones alone and lacks a portion of them. Of about 150,000 clones in the sample, about four fifths were seen once. Material: PBMCs. These receptors originate from a young man in good health and CMV-seronegative.

In its sample, this clone was seen once. Its ends do not fully match the called genes, so a read error is possible. The CDR3 coding sequence is TGTGCCAGCAGCTTGGATTCGCCAATGAACAGTCAGTACTTC. Translation gives CASSLDSPMNSQYF. The V call is TRBV5-6, the J call TRBJ2-4; D call uncertain. Germline V CDR1 and CDR2: SGHDT, YYEEEE. The CDR3 sequence is 14 residues long.

A word on this clone: The germline gene is not matched at one end of the junction; a read error may be the cause. The chain is built from TRBV6-5 and TRBJ1-1; possible D gene TRBD1, 5 bases. The CDR3 length is 14 residues. Germline CDR1 and CDR2: MNHEY and SVGAGI. CDR3 protein: CATLGVGLKTEAFF. The CDR3 coding sequence is TGTGCCACTTTAGGGGTAGGGTTGAAGACTGAAGCTTTCTTT.

This clone was seen once. The chain joins TRBV5-4 to TRBJ1-1, with D maybe TRBD1 (6 bases). CDR1 and CDR2 from the germline V gene are SGHNT and YYREEE (reference sequence). The CDR3 contains 14 residues. V was cut by 0 bases and J by 4 bases, with 10 bases left in between. The CDR3 protein is CASSLEQGFTEAFF. The DNA for the CDR3 is TGTGCCAGCAGCTTGGAGCAGGGGTTCACTGAAGCTTTCTTT.

The V and J genes are TRBV5-5 and TRBJ1-1; D is ambiguous. The CDR3 covers 15 residues. Trimming shortened V by 4 bases and J by 1 base, and 14 bases separated the two germline ends. Germline V lookup: CDR1 SGHKS, CDR2 YYEKEE (reference sequence). This CDR3 reads CASSPWAGWNTEAFF. As DNA, the CDR3 is TGTGCCAGCAGCCCCTGGGCAGGTTGGAACACTGAAGCTTTCTTT.

This chain joins TRBV11-2 and TRBJ1-6; no clear D. Trimming pared 1 base from V and 0 bases from J, leaving 7 bases between. This CDR3 has 16 amino acids. The germline CDR1 and CDR2 sequences are SGHAT and FQNNGV. CDR3: CASSLGASSYNSPLHF. The CDR3 DNA follows: TGTGCCAGCAGCTTAGGTGCTAGCTCCTATAATTCACCCCTCCACTTT.

This clone was counted only a few times. The rearrangement joins TRBV15 to TRBJ2-5; TRBD1 aligns across 8 bases. The CDR3 loop spans 14 amino acids. Germline values: CDR1 LNHNV, CDR2 YYDKDF (reference sequence). V gave up 3 bases and J gave up 5 bases; unmatched junction bases: 5. The CDR3 bases are TGTGCCACCAGCAGCTCAGGGGGCAGGGAGACCCAGTACTTC. Residues: CATSSSGGRETQYF.

The chain uses TRBV18 and TRBJ2-1; 9 nucleotides agree with TRBD1. This CDR3 has 17 residues. Per the germline V gene, CDR1 is KGHSH and CDR2 is LQKENI. With V trimmed by 5 bases and J by 5 bases, 13 bases remained unmatched. CDR3 nucleotide sequence: TGTGCCAGCTCAAGGTCCCCGGGACAGGGTAGTAACAATGAGCAGTTCTTC. It codes for CASSRSPGQGSNNEQFF.

V and J are TRBV2 and TRBJ2-1, with TRBD1 matching over 8 bases. The V gene end was trimmed by 8 bases and the J gene end by 10 bases; junction bases not matched to a gene: 13. The CDR3 is 14 residues long. Per germline, CDR1 SNHLY and CDR2 FYNNEI. CDR3 in amino acids: CASLDRAQGGEQFF. CDR3 nucleotides: TGTGCCAGCCTGGACAGGGCGCAAGGGGGAGAGCAGTTCTTC.

The chain has TRBV5-1 and TRBJ2-5; the match to TRBD2 covers 9 bases. Germline CDR1 SGHRS, CDR2 YFSETQ. The CDR3 is 18 residues long. J gave up 1 base and V 0 bases, and 10 bases lay outside the gene matches. The CDR3 region is CASSLAFSGGPSQETQYF. The CDR3, as DNA: TGCGCCAGCAGCTTGGCATTTAGCGGGGGCCCGAGCCAAGAGACCCAGTACTTC.

This clone was counted only a few times. V and J are TRBV4-1 and TRBJ2-5, with no clear D. With the DNA end fitting TRBJ2-7 better, the J assignment may be wrong. This CDR3 has 15 residues. CDR1 is MGHRA, CDR2 YSYEKL, per germline. The DNA for the CDR3 is TGCGCCAGCAGCCAAGATACCCGGGTTAACTACGAGCAGTACTTC. Residues: CASSQDTRVNYEQYF.

This sequence joins TRBV5-1 and TRBJ1-1, with a weak D call TRBD1 (6 bases). Germline CDR1 SGHRS, CDR2 YFSETQ. The CDR3 spans 15 residues. V was shortened by 0 bases and J by 5 bases, with 14 bases between the two germline ends. The CDR3 reads CASSLGARGGTEAFF. Here the CDR3 DNA reads TGCGCCAGCAGCTTGGGTGCCAGGGGAGGGACTGAAGCTTTCTTT.

The rearrangement links TRBV7-2 to TRBJ2-5; 13 bases align to TRBD2. The germline V gene has CDR1 SGHTA and CDR2 FQGNSA. The CDR3 extends over 16 amino acids. Germline trimming cut 4 bases from V and 1 base from J; bases unmatched to any gene: 3. The CDR3 loop is CASSYGLAGAQETQYF. CDR3 coding DNA: TGTGCCAGCAGCTACGGACTAGCGGGGGCCCAAGAGACCCAGTACTTC.

The V and J genes are TRBV5-1 and TRBJ2-7, with 10 bases matching TRBD2. The CDR3 extends over 15 amino acids. In germline, CDR1 is SGHRS, CDR2 YFSETQ. Germline trimming cut 4 bases from V and 5 bases from J; bases unmatched to any gene: 9. The CDR3 spells CASSVGTSETNEQYV. The CDR3 nucleotides are TGCGCCAGCAGCGTAGGGACTAGCGAAACCAACGAGCAGTACGTC.

This chain connects TRBV21-1 to TRBJ2-7; the tabulated D call, TRBD2, remains unverified against the DNA. TRBV21-1 is termed a pseudogene. This CDR3 is built from 15 residues. CDR3 in DNA: TGTGCCAGCACCCCCGGAGGGGGGGTACCCTACGAGCAGTACGTC. Its translation is CASTPGGGVPYEQYV.

This clone occurred once. The gene calls are TRBV4-3 and TRBJ1-2; the match to TRBD1 covers 7 bases. Germline V gives CDR1 LGHNA, CDR2 YSLEER. The CDR3 sequence is 15 residues long. V shed 1 base and J 2 bases; nucleotides not matched to a gene: 4. The CDR3, as DNA: TGCGCCAGCAGCCAAGTCGGCAGGGGGAACTATGGCTACACCTTC. Protein product: CASSQVGRGNYGYTF.

This clone was seen a handful of times. The chain employs TRBV7-9 and TRBJ2-3; D gene unclear. CDR3 length: 14 residues. Germline V gene data show CDR1 as SEHNR and CDR2 as FQNEAQ (reference sequence). V was cut by 3 bases and J by 4 bases, with 11 bases left in between. CDR3 protein: CASSLAPSADTQYF. In DNA form, the CDR3 reads TGTGCCAGCAGCTTGGCTCCTTCTGCAGATACGCAGTATTTT. The full variable domain, with the rest looked up from reference TRBV7-9 and TRBJ2-3, is DTGVSQNPRHKITKRGQNVTFRCDPISEHNRLYWYRQTLGQGPEFLTYFQNEAQLEKSRLLSDRFSAERPKGSFSTLEIQRTEQGDSAMYLCASSLAPSADTQYFGPGTRLTVL.

The chain is built from TRBV5-1 and TRBJ1-1; TRBD1 matches at 9 bases. The germline gives CDR1 SGHRS, CDR2 YFSETQ. Trimming took 3 bases from V and 4 from J; bases not matched to a gene: 10. This CDR3 comprises 16 residues. The CDR3 bases are TGCGCCAGCAGCTGGGGACAGGGTTATGAAGGCACTGAAGCTTTCTTT. As protein: CASSWGQGYEGTEAFF.

This rearrangement joins TRBV10-3 to TRBJ1-4; 9 bases fit TRBD1. Per germline, CDR1 ENHRY and CDR2 SYGVKD. The CDR3 is made up of 16 amino acids. V shed 0 bases, J shed 3 bases, and the junction held 2 bases outside the gene matches. The CDR3: CAISESRDRANEKLFF. CDR3 in DNA: TGTGCCATCAGTGAGTCCCGGGACAGGGCTAATGAAAAACTGTTTTTT.

The chain is built from TRBV11-2 and TRBJ2-1; D remains ambiguous. Per the germline V gene, CDR1 is SGHAT and CDR2 is FQNNGV. Deletions cut 1 base from V and 0 bases from J, with 4 bases between. The CDR3 totals 14 residues. Written as DNA, the CDR3 is TGTGCCAGCAGCTTAGCTAGCTCCTACAATGAGCAGTTCTTC. It translates to CASSLASSYNEQFF.

V is TRBV5-6 and J is TRBJ2-3; D might be TRBD1 (5 bases). The V end lost 0 bases, the J end lost 6 bases, and 11 bases lay between the germline ends. The CDR3 length is 14 residues. Germline V gene lookup returns CDR1 SGHDT and CDR2 YYEEEE. The chain's CDR3 is CASSLVQGRDTQYF. The CDR3 coding sequence is TGTGCCAGCAGCTTGGTTCAGGGCCGGGATACGCAGTATTTT.

In regard to this clone: Other DNA sequences in this specimen translate into the identical CDR3. V and J are TRBV6-6 and TRBJ2-2, with TRBD2 identical over 9 bases. The CDR3 loop spans 14 amino acids. Per the germline V gene, CDR1 is MNHNY and CDR2 is SVGAGI (reference sequence). The V segment lost 5 bases and the J segment 8 bases; nucleotides outside the gene matches: 6. CDR3 nucleotides: TGTGCCAGCAGTCTTAGGACTAGCGAGGGGGAGCTGTTTTTT. It translates to CASSLRTSEGELFF.

This clone was observed a few times. The V call is TRBV7-2, the J call TRBJ1-1; TRBD1 matches 8 bases. This CDR3 spans 15 amino acids. Germline values: CDR1 SGHTA, CDR2 FQGNSA. V shed 1 base, J shed 4 bases, and the junction held 5 bases outside the gene matches. The CDR3 nucleotides are TGTGCCAGCAGCTTAGGGACAGGGATTGCCACTGAAGCTTTCTTT. Amino acids: CASSLGTGIATEAFF. Variable domain in full (rest from reference TRBV7-2 and TRBJ1-1): GAGVSQSPSNKVTEKGKDVELRCDPISGHTALYWYRQSLGQGLEFLIYFQGNSAPDKSGLPSDRFSAERTGGSVSTLTIQRTQQEDSAVYLCASSLGTGIATEAFFGQGTRLTVV.

The chain carries TRBV7-5 and TRBJ2-2; TRBD1 was called by the table and not checked on the DNA. TRBV7-5 is a pseudogene. This CDR3 has 17 residues. The CDR3 DNA is TGTGTCAGAAGCTTAGATGGGTCGACAGATCTCACCGGGGAGCTGTTTTTT. Protein: CVRSLDGSTDLTGELFF.

This rearrangement joins TRBV5-8 to TRBJ1-3; D ambiguous. The CDR3 consists of 15 residues. Germline CDR1 is SGHTS and CDR2 is YDEGEE. The V and J ends lost 2 bases and 0 bases respectively, with 9 bases between them. The CDR3 sequence is CASSLDSISGNTIYF. Here the CDR3 DNA reads TGTGCCAGCAGCTTAGACTCAATCTCTGGAAACACCATATATTTT.

This clone was picked up a small number of times. The chain has TRBV11-1 and TRBJ2-5; 8 bases map to TRBD2. The CDR3 is made up of 15 amino acids. V trimming: 4 bases; J trimming: 4 bases; junction bases outside the gene matches: 8. Germline V lookup: CDR1 SGHAT, CDR2 FQDESV (reference sequence). The CDR3 DNA reads as TGTGCCAGCAGCTCTGGGCCGGGGGGGAGAGAGACCCAGTACTTC. Translated, it gives CASSSGPGGRETQYF. The full variable domain, its missing parts supplied by reference TRBV11-1 and TRBJ2-5, is EAEVAQSPRYKITEKSQAVAFWCDPISGHATLYWYRQILGQGPELLVQFQDESVVDDSQLPKDRFSAERLKGVDSTLKIQPAELGDSAMYLCASSSGPGGRETQYFGPGTRLLVL.

The V gene is TRBV28, the J gene TRBJ2-3; TRBD1 is a possible D gene (5 bases). The CDR3 contains 14 residues. From germline, CDR1 is MDHEN and CDR2 SYDVKM. V lost 4 bases and J 5 bases, leaving 13 bases between the germline ends. The CDR3 region has the DNA TGTGCCAGCAGTTCAGGCAGGGCAGGAGATACGCAGTATTTT. This encodes CASSSGRAGDTQYF.

This chain connects TRBV21-1 to TRBJ1-1. TRBV21-1 is listed as a pseudogene. This CDR3 contains 16 residues. The CDR3 sequence: CASSKGGPRGGAEAFF. The CDR3 bases are TGTGCCAGCAGCAAAGGGGGCCCGAGGGGGGGCGCTGAAGCTTTCTTT.

V gene TRBV4-1 combines with J gene TRBJ2-7; a weak D match, TRBD1 (6 bases). V was shortened by 0 bases and J by 0 bases, with 21 bases between the two germline ends. Germline V lookup: CDR1 MGHRA, CDR2 YSYEKL. This CDR3 comprises 19 residues. DNA for the CDR3: TGCGCCAGCAGCCAAGATCTCCGGGACAACCTTCCAAGCTCCTACGAGCAGTACGTC. This gives the protein CASSQDLRDNLPSSYEQYV.

J is TRBJ1-3 and V is TRBV7-2, with 8 bases lining up with TRBD1. Trimming removed 0 bases from V and 1 base from J; junction bases left unmatched: 11. The V gene's germline CDR1 is SGHTA and CDR2 FQGNSA. The CDR3 length is 19 residues. CDR3 sequence (DNA): TGTGCCAGCAGCTTAGCGGGTTGGACAGGGTTAGGATCTGGAAACACCATATATTTT. The encoded protein is CASSLAGWTGLGSGNTIYF.

The chain couples TRBV7-2 to TRBJ1-4; D not certain. The CDR3 runs to 14 residues. Trimming pared 1 base from V and 4 bases from J, leaving 7 bases between. CDR1 and CDR2 from the germline V gene are SGHTA and FQGNSA. This CDR3 reads CASSLDGGNEKLFF. The CDR3 nucleotides read TGTGCCAGCAGCTTAGACGGTGGTAATGAAAAACTGTTTTTT.